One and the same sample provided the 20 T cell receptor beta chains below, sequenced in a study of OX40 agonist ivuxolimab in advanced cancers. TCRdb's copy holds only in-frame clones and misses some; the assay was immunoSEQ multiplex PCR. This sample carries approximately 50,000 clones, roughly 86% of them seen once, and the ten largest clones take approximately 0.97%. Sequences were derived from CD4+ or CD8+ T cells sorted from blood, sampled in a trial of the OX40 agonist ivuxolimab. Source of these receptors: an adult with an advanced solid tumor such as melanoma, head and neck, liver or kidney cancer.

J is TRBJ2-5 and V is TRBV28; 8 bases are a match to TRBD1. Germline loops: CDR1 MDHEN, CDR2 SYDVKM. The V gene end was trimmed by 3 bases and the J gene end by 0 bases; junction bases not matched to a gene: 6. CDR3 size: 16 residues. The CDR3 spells CASSLVQGAYQETQYF. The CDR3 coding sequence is TGTGCCAGCAGTTTGGTTCAGGGGGCGTACCAAGAGACCCAGTACTTC. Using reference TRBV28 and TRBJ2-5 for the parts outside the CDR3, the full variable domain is DVKVTQSSRYLVKRTGEKVFLECVQDMDHENMFWYRQDPGLGLRLIYFSYDVKMKEKGDIPEGYSVSREKKERFSLILESASTNQTSMYLCASSLVQGAYQETQYFGPGTRLLVL.

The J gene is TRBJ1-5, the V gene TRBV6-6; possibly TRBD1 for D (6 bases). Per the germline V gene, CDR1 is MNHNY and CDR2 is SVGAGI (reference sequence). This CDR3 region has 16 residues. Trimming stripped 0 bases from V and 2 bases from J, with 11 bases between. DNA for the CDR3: TGTGCCAGCAGTTACTCGAACAGGGTGGGCAATCAGCCCCAGCATTTT. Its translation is CASSYSNRVGNQPQHF.

CDR3 amino acids: CASSWTDNTGELFF. The DNA for the CDR3 is TGTGCCAGCAGTTGGACAGATAACACCGGGGAGCTGTTTTTT. This chain uses TRBV6-5 with TRBJ2-2; possibly TRBD1 for D (6 bases). The CDR3 loop spans 14 amino acids. CDR1 is MNHEY, CDR2 SVGAGI, per germline. Trimming shortened V by 4 bases and J by 2 bases, and 8 bases separated the two germline ends.

The CDR3 spells CASSLADRVETQYF. The CDR3 DNA reads TGTGCCAGCAGCTTAGCGGACAGGGTCGAGACCCAGTACTTC. The rearrangement joins TRBV7-2 to TRBJ2-5; 8 nucleotides align to TRBD1. The CDR3 has 14 amino acids. Germline loops: CDR1 SGHTA, CDR2 FQGNSA. After removal of 0 bases from V and 5 bases from J, the junction contained 2 bases not matched to a gene.

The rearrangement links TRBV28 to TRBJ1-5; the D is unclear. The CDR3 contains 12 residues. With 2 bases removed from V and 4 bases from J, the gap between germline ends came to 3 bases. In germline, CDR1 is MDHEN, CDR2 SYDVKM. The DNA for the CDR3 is TGTGCCAGCAGTTTACAGAATCAGCCCCAGCATTTT. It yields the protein CASSLQNQPQHF.

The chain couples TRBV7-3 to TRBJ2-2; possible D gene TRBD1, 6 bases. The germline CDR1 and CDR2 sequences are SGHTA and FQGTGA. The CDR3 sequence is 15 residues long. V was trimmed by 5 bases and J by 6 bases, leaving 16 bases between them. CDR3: CASSPRQVGSGELFF. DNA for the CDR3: TGTGCCAGCAGCCCAAGACAGGTTGGGTCCGGGGAGCTGTTTTTT.

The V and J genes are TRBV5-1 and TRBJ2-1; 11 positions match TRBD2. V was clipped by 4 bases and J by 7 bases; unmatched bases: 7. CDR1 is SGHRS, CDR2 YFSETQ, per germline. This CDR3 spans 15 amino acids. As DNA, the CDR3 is TGCGCCAGCAGCCAGCTAGCTAGCGGGAGGAATGAGCAGTTCTTC. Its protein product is CASSQLASGRNEQFF.

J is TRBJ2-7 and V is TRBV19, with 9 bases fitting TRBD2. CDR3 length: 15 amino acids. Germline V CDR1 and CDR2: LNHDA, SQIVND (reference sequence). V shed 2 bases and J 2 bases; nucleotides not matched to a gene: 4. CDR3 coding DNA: TGTGCCAGTAGTATAAGTCTAGCGGGGCCCTACGAGCAGTACTTC. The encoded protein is CASSISLAGPYEQYF.

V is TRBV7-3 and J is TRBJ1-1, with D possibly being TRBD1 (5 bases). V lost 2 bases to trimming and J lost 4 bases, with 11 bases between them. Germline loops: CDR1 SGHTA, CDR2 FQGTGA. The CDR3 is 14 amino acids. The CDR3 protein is CASSLEPGGTEAFF. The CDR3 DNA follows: TGTGCCAGCAGCTTAGAACCTGGGGGCACTGAAGCTTTCTTT.

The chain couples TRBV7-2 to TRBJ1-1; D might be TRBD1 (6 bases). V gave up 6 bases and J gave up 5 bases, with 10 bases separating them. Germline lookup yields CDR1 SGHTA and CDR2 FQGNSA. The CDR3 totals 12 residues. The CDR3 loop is CASSRGRTEAFF. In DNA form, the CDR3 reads TGTGCCAGCAGTCGGGGGCGTACTGAAGCTTTCTTT.

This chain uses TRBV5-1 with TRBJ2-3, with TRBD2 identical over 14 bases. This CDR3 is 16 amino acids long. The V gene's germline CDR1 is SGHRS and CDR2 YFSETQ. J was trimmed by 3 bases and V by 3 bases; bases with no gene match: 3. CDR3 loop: CASSWGLAGVTDTQYF. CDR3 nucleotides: TGCGCCAGCAGCTGGGGACTAGCGGGAGTAACAGATACGCAGTATTTT.

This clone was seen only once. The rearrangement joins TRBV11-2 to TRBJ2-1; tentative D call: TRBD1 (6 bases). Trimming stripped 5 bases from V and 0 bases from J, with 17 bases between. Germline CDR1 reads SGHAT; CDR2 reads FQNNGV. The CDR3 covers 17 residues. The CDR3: CASSPRQALSSYNEQFF. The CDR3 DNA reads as TGTGCCAGCAGCCCCCGACAGGCCTTAAGCTCCTACAATGAGCAGTTCTTC.

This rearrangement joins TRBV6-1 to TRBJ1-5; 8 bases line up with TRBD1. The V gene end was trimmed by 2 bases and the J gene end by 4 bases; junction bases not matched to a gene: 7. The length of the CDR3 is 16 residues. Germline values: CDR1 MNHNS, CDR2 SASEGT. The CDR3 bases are TGTGCCAGCAGTGAACGACGTGACAGGGGTAATCAGCCCCAGCATTTT. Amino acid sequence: CASSERRDRGNQPQHF.

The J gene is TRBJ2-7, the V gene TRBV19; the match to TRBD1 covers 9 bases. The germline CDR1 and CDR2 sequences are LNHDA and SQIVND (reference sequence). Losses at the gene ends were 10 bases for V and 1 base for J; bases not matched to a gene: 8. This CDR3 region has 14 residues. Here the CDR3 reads CATFDRGKSYEQYF. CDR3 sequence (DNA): TGTGCCACCTTCGACAGGGGGAAGTCCTACGAGCAGTACTTC.

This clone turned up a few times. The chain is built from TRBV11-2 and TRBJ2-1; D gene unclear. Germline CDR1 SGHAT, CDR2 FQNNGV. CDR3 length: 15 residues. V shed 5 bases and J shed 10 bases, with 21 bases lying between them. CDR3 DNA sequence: TGTGCCAGCAGCGTAGTCCTGATGGCGAGTGAGGAGCAGTTCTTC. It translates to CASSVVLMASEEQFF.

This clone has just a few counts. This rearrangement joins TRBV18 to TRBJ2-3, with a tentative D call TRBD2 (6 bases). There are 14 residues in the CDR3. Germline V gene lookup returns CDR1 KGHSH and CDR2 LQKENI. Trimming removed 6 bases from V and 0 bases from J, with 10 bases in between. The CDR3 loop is CASSKSGSTDTQYF. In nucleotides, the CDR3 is TGTGCCAGCTCCAAAAGCGGGAGCACAGATACGCAGTATTTT.

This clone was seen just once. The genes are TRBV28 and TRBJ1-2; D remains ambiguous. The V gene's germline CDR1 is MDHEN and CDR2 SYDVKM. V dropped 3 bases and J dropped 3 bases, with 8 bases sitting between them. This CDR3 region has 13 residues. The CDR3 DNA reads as TGTGCCAGCAGTTTGCCCCAGGACTATGGCTACACCTTC. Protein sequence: CASSLPQDYGYTF.

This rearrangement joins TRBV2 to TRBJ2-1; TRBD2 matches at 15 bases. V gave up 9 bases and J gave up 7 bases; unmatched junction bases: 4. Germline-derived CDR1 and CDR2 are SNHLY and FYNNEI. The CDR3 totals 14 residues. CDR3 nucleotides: TGTGCCAGTCGGACTAGCGGGAGGGTTAATGAGCAGTTCTTC. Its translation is CASRTSGRVNEQFF.

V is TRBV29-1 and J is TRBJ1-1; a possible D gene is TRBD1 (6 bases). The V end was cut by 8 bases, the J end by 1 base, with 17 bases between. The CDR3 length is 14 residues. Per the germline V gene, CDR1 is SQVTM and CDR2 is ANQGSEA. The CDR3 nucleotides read TGCAGCTCCTGGGGGGCGAGGGGGAACACTGAAGCTTTCTTT. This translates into CSSWGARGNTEAFF.

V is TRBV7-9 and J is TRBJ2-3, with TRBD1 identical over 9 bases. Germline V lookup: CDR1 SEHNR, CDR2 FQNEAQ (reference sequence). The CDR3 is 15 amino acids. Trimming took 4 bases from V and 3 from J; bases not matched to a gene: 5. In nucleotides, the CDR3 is TGTGCCAGCAGCTCCCACAGGGGGCGTACAGATACGCAGTATTTT. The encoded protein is CASSSHRGRTDTQYF. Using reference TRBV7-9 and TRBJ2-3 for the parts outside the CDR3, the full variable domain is DTGVSQNPRHKITKRGQNVTFRCDPISEHNRLYWYRQTLGQGPEFLTYFQNEAQLEKSRLLSDRFSAERPKGSFSTLEIQRTEQGDSAMYLCASSSHRGRTDTQYFGPGTRLTVL.